Each of the 27 T cell receptor beta chains below was sequenced from the same sample in a study of blood T cells in healthy people across ages (dated by TCRdb to between 2014 and 2016). The library was generated by 5' RACE. Data came from an Illumina HiSeq 2500. A second PCR of roughly 7 to 12 cycles was run with a J-beta primer mix and a sample-barcoded 5' primer. The public reads were quality trimmed at Q25 with fastp and then assembled into clones with MiXCR by TCRdb, keeping productive beta chains. Entries that share a CDR3 protein sequence are merged under the most common genes and DNA. The sample table holds 1.2 million to 1.5 million distinct CDR3 sequences, of which 59% were seen once. The ten largest clones take up roughly 7% of the sample. The sequenced sample consisted of blood. The receptors originated from a young man in good health.

A word on this clonotype: An end of the junction does not agree with germline; a read error may underlie this. Here the CDR3 reads CSHEGSTGTQYF. CDR3 DNA: TGCAGCCATGAAGGGAGCACAGGTACGCAGTATTTT. J is TRBJ2-3 and V is TRBV29-1; D may correspond to TRBD1 or TRBD2 (5 bases each). Germline V gene lookup returns CDR1 SQVTM and CDR2 ANQGSEA. CDR3 length equals 12 residues.

CDR3 nucleotide sequence: TGTGCCAGCAGTGGCGGGACATACAGGGCTTATGGCTACACCTTC. Encoded protein: CASSGGTYRAYGYTF. The V call is TRBV28, the J call TRBJ1-2; D perhaps matches TRBD1 (6 bases). The CDR3 consists of 15 residues. The V gene's germline CDR1 is MDHEN and CDR2 SYDVKM. Trimming took off 5 bases at V and 5 bases at J, with 18 bases between the two ends.

This rearrangement joins TRBV4-2 to TRBJ1-2; D is possibly TRBD1 (6 bases). The CDR3 totals 16 residues. The germline V gene encodes CDR1 LGHNA and CDR2 YNFKEQ. V gave up 0 bases and J gave up 3 bases, with 14 bases separating them. The CDR3 spells CASSQDGPQGYYGYTF. CDR3 bases: TGTGCCAGCAGCCAAGATGGGCCACAGGGATACTATGGCTACACCTTC.

The rearrangement joins TRBV29-1 to TRBJ2-2, with TRBD1 as a possible D gene (6 bases). The length of the CDR3 is 13 residues. V was trimmed by 4 bases and J by 4 bases, leaving 10 bases between them. Germline CDR1 and CDR2: SQVTM and ANQGSEA. The chain's CDR3 is CSVGRGLTGELFF. In DNA form, the CDR3 reads TGCAGCGTTGGCAGGGGTCTCACCGGGGAGCTGTTTTTT.

This chain links TRBV20-1 with TRBJ2-1, with a tentative D call TRBD2 (5 bases). Trimming pared 5 bases from V and 4 bases from J, leaving 15 bases between. This CDR3 is built from 14 residues. The germline CDR1 and CDR2 sequences are DFQATT and SNEGSKA (reference sequence). The CDR3 loop reads CSAPSEAPYNEQFF. The CDR3 DNA reads as TGCAGTGCTCCCTCGGAGGCCCCATACAATGAGCAGTTCTTC.

CDR3 region: CASSIIGYTEAFF. CDR3 nucleotide sequence: TGTGCCAGCAGCATTATTGGGTATACTGAAGCTTTCTTT. The gene calls are TRBV9 and TRBJ1-1; D is unclear. V lost 4 bases, J lost 5 bases, and 12 bases lay in between. CDR3 length: 13 amino acids. In germline, CDR1 is SGDLS, CDR2 YYNGEE.

V and J are TRBV5-1 and TRBJ2-3; D is unclear. This CDR3 contains 14 residues. Germline V gene lookup returns CDR1 SGHRS and CDR2 YFSETQ. Trimming removed 4 bases from V and 4 bases from J, with 13 bases in between. The CDR3 DNA follows: TGCGCCAGCAGCCCGCTTTACTTAGCAGATACGCAGTATTTT. Translated: CASSPLYLADTQYF.

The chain uses TRBV27 and TRBJ2-1, with D uncertain. The CDR3 contains 13 residues. Germline V CDR1 and CDR2: MNHEY, SMNVEV (reference sequence). V lost 2 bases, J lost 9 bases, and 11 bases lay in between. The CDR3 protein is CASSLTVQPEQFF. The DNA for the CDR3 is TGTGCCAGCAGTTTAACGGTACAACCTGAGCAGTTCTTC.

The genes are TRBV4-3 and TRBJ2-3; D is undetermined. V was pared by 0 bases and J by 2 bases, with 9 bases between. The CDR3 is 15 amino acids. Germline V gene data show CDR1 as LGHNA and CDR2 as YSLEER. CDR3 DNA: TGCGCCAGCAGCCAAGATGCGGTGTTCACAGATACGCAGTATTTT. This sequence encodes CASSQDAVFTDTQYF.

J is TRBJ2-1 and V is TRBV3-1; tentatively, D is TRBD1 or TRBD2 (5 bases each). Germline CDR1 is LGHDT and CDR2 is YNNKEL (reference sequence). V was trimmed by 4 bases and J by 6 bases, leaving 13 bases between them. The CDR3 spans 14 residues. CDR3 bases: TGTGCCAGCAGCCCTATCGGGGCGCGCAATGAGCAGTTCTTC. This encodes CASSPIGARNEQFF.

As DNA, the CDR3 is TGTGCCAGCAGCCCGGCGGGGTATAGCGGCTACACCTTC. This encodes CASSPAGYSGYTF. V gene TRBV14 combines with J gene TRBJ1-2; D gene unclear. The CDR3 is 13 amino acids. Germline V gene sequence: CDR1 SGHDN, CDR2 FVKESK. V lost 4 bases and J lost 8, with 14 bases in between.

The rearrangement uses TRBV11-1 and TRBJ2-7; TRBD2 aligns across 11 bases. The tail of the sequence fits TRBJ2-5 better, so the J call may be wrong. The CDR3 extends over 16 amino acids. Germline CDR1 and CDR2: SGHAT and FQDESV (reference sequence). The CDR3 nucleotides read TGTGCCAGCAGCTTCGACCTGGGACTAGCGGAAGAGACCCAGTACTTC. Translating it yields CASSFDLGLAEETQYF.

J is TRBJ2-6 and V is TRBV29-1; 8 nucleotides agree with TRBD1. V trimming: 7 bases; J trimming: 0 bases; junction bases outside the gene matches: 5. The CDR3 extends over 15 amino acids. CDR1 SQVTM and CDR2 ANQGSEA come from the germline V gene. In DNA form, the CDR3 reads TGCAGCGCAGGCGACAGGGGCTCTGGGGCCAACGTCCTGACTTTC. Protein product: CSAGDRGSGANVLTF.

CDR3 loop: CASSYVGYGYEQYF. DNA for the CDR3: TGTGCCAGCAGTTACGTGGGATACGGCTACGAGCAGTACTTC. The chain is built from TRBV6-6 and TRBJ2-7; D is ambiguous. The ends were cut back, 2 bases at V and 3 bases at J, with 11 bases in the middle. Looked up from germline, CDR1 is MNHNY and CDR2 is SVGAGI (reference sequence). CDR3 length: 14 amino acids.

This chain uses TRBV11-2 with TRBJ2-3; 7 bases align to TRBD1. Per the germline V gene, CDR1 is SGHAT and CDR2 is FQNNGV. The junction had 7 bases not matched to a gene; V was cut back by 5 bases and J by 2 bases. This CDR3 comprises 15 residues. CDR3 amino acids: CASSGRGLATDTQYF. CDR3 nucleotide sequence: TGTGCCAGCAGCGGAAGGGGGCTAGCCACAGATACGCAGTATTTT.

DNA for the CDR3: TGCGCCAGCAGCCCGAACACAGGGGTGGGCACTGAAGCTTTCTTT. Translating it yields CASSPNTGVGTEAFF. This rearrangement joins TRBV5-1 to TRBJ1-1, with 7 bases lining up with TRBD1. The CDR3 extends over 15 amino acids. Germline-derived CDR1 and CDR2 are SGHRS and YFSETQ. J gave up 4 bases and V 4 bases, and 10 bases lay outside the gene matches. The entire variable domain, with the rest obtained from reference TRBV5-1 and TRBJ1-1, is as follows: KAGVTQTPRYLIKTRGQQVTLSCSPISGHRSVSWYQQTPGQGLQFLFEYFSETQRNKGNFPGRFSGRQFSNSRSEMNVSTLELGDSALYLCASSPNTGVGTEAFFGQGTRLTVV.

Written as DNA, the CDR3 is TGCGCCAGCAGCTTGGTAGCCGAAGTGTGGGGCCATCCCTACGAGCAGTACTTC. As protein: CASSLVAEVWGHPYEQYF. The rearrangement links TRBV5-1 to TRBJ2-7; tentative D call: TRBD1 (5 bases). CDR3 size: 18 residues. CDR1 and CDR2 (germline): SGHRS, YFSETQ. V lost 0 bases and J 2 bases, leaving 21 bases between the germline ends. The full variable domain, with the rest looked up from reference TRBV5-1 and TRBJ2-7, is KAGVTQTPRYLIKTRGQQVTLSCSPISGHRSVSWYQQTPGQGLQFLFEYFSETQRNKGNFPGRFSGRQFSNSRSEMNVSTLELGDSALYLCASSLVAEVWGHPYEQYFGPGTRLTVT.

The chain links TRBV3-1 to TRBJ2-3; no firm D call. Germline CDR1 and CDR2: LGHDT and YNNKEL (reference sequence). Trimming removed 1 base from V and 4 bases from J, with 9 bases in between. The CDR3 contains 14 residues. CDR3 bases: TGTGCCAGCAGCCAAGTAATAGCTCCAGATACGCAGTATTTT. This sequence encodes CASSQVIAPDTQYF.

This clonotype has just a few counts. This chain joins TRBV4-3 and TRBJ2-4, with unresolved D. The V gene's germline CDR1 is LGHNA and CDR2 YSLEER. Trimming cost V 5 bases and J 10 bases, with 9 bases left between them. The CDR3 sequence is 11 residues long. Here the CDR3 reads CASSEGGIQYF. The CDR3 region has the DNA TGCGCCAGCAGCGAAGGTGGAATTCAGTACTTC.

Many counts were recorded for this clonotype. CDR3 residues: CSARSHRVNTEAFF. The CDR3 DNA is TGCAGTGCTAGATCCCACAGGGTGAACACTGAAGCTTTCTTT. The chain carries TRBV20-1 and TRBJ1-1, with a possible D match to TRBD1 (6 bases). This CDR3 has 14 residues. Germline V CDR1 and CDR2: DFQATT, SNEGSKA (reference sequence). Trimming removed 2 bases from V and 0 bases from J, with 10 bases in between.

This clonotype came up once. One end of the junction is discordant with germline, which a read error may explain. The chain employs TRBV28 and TRBJ2-3; TRBD2 aligns across 12 bases. The length of the CDR3 is 14 residues. CDR1 and CDR2 from the germline V gene are MDHEN and SYDVKM. This CDR3 reads CASSSSGGAYTQYF. In DNA, the CDR3 is TGTGCCAGCAGTTCTAGCGGGGGGGCATATACGCAATATTTT. The variable domain in full, completed from reference TRBV28 and TRBJ2-3, reads DVKVTQSSRYLVKRTGEKVFLECVQDMDHENMFWYRQDPGLGLRLIYFSYDVKMKEKGDIPEGYSVSREKKERFSLILESASTNQTSMYLCASSSSGGAYTQYFGPGTRLTVL.

This clonotype has just one count. A read error may produce the germline difference seen at one junction end. This chain joins TRBV12-5 and TRBJ2-5; D not resolved. CDR3 length: 14 residues. The V gene's germline CDR1 is LGHNT and CDR2 FRNRAP. CDR3 DNA: TGTGCTAGTGGTTTGGTACTAAGCCCAGAGGCCCAGTACTTC. The encoded protein is CASGLVLSPEAQYF.

This clonotype was seen a handful of times. The V call is TRBV7-8, the J call TRBJ1-1; D unclear. V was clipped by 1 base and J by 6 bases, with 3 bases between them. Germline-derived CDR1 and CDR2 are SGHVS and FQNEAQ. CDR3 length: 11 residues. Here the CDR3 DNA reads TGTGCCAGCAGCTTAGTTGCTGAAGCTTTCTTT. Protein sequence: CASSLVAEAFF.

A remark on this clonotype: Being one base from a much bigger clone, this may be a read error. The CDR3 bases are TGCAGCGTTGAGGGGGGGACAGAAACCTACGAGCAGTTCTTC. It codes for CSVEGGTETYEQFF. The chain couples TRBV29-1 to TRBJ2-1; D tentatively reads TRBD1 or TRBD2 (7 bases each). V lost 3 bases to trimming and J lost 10 bases, with 19 bases between them. CDR3 size: 14 residues. In germline, CDR1 is SQVTM, CDR2 ANQGSEA.

The chain carries TRBV27 and TRBJ2-1; D assignment may be TRBD1 or TRBD2 (5 bases each). The CDR3 extends over 14 amino acids. Germline V gene sequence: CDR1 MNHEY, CDR2 SMNVEV (reference sequence). In DNA form, the CDR3 reads TGTACCAACAGCCGGGGACCGAGCTACAATGAGCAGTTCTTC. Its protein product is CTNSRGPSYNEQFF.

J is TRBJ1-1 and V is TRBV27; D unresolved. CDR3 length: 14 residues. The germline gives CDR1 MNHEY, CDR2 SMNVEV (reference sequence). V lost 4 bases and J lost 6, with 15 bases in between. The CDR3 loop reads CASSSPRVGAEAFF. CDR3 bases: TGTGCCAGCAGTTCCCCAAGGGTGGGCGCTGAAGCTTTCTTT.

The CDR3 loop is CASTLAKPSYNEQFF. DNA for the CDR3: TGTGCCAGCACACTAGCCAAGCCTTCCTACAATGAGCAGTTCTTC. This chain joins TRBV5-6 and TRBJ2-1, with TRBD2 as a possible D gene (6 bases). Germline V gives CDR1 SGHDT, CDR2 YYEEEE. V dropped 6 bases and J dropped 1 base, with 14 bases sitting between them. The length of the CDR3 is 15 residues.